This TCR beta chain was captured by sequencing in a study of Ad26.COV2.S vaccination and SARS-CoV-2 variants (dated by TCRdb to about 2021). In terms of the full investigation: Vaccine-arm donors came from COV1001, a multicentre, randomized, double-blind, placebo-controlled phase I-IIa trial of Ad26.COV2.S in healthy adults. Ad26.COV2.S was administered intramuscularly at 5 x 10^10 or 1 x 10^11 viral particles, either as a single shot or as two shots given 56 days apart. Sequencing of the TCRbeta repertoire served to evaluate the specificity and breadth of SARS-CoV-2-reactive T cell receptors following Ad26.COV2.S vaccination. A total of around 32 samples were included in the TCR-sequenced set, comprising some 20 Ad26.COV2.S vaccine recipients, 5 placebo recipients and 8 SARS-CoV-2 convalescent individuals. Trial participants were randomized into five groups of five, in which low-dose or high-dose Ad26.COV2.S was given once or twice, or placebo was given on both occasions. Investigators did not know the trial group allocation while performing experiments and assessing outcomes.

The immunoSEQ Assay was the method used to sequence TCRbeta CDR3 regions. After extraction, genomic DNA underwent amplification by bias-controlled multiplex PCR, followed by high-throughput sequencing. In the paper's pipeline: To quantify the absolute abundance of every unique TCRbeta CDR3 region, sequences were collapsed and filtered. Usable DNA was measured by amplifying reference genes present in all nucleated cells, and TCRbeta template counts were normalized to that usable DNA to estimate T cell fraction. Repertoire TCRs were annotated as SARS-CoV-2-specific by exact matching of V gene, CDR3 amino acid sequence and J gene to a known reactive TCR set. The reference SARS-CoV-2 TCR set was derived from MIRA and filtered for enrichment in COVID-19-positive ImmuneCODE repertoires, a step that removed public or cross-reactive TCRs. Using the MIRA antigens, annotated TCRs were further analysed by specific ORF or by position within an ORF. Breadth was defined as annotated unique rearrangements over total unique productive rearrangements; depth was the summed frequency of those rearrangements. Two-sided Wilcoxon rank-sum tests were used to compare TCR breadth between groups. The table was pulled from immuneACCESS by TCRdb, which kept in-frame rearrangements only. Such tables lose some clones; where checked, under half of the loss comes from unresolved V genes, and the rest has no known cause. V and J calls and clone size are given by that table; D and trimming were obtained from the DNA. This sample lists 200,000 to 300,000 clones; over 75% were detected once. Together, the top ten hold about 10% of the sample.

Germline trimming amounts to 7 bases on V and 7 bases on J, with 15 as the count of junction bases outside the gene matches. From the cysteine up to the phenylalanine, the CDR3 has a length of 15 residues. Left in the record is the CDR3 DNA by itself, 45 bases read in frame from the first base. CDR1 and CDR2, per the germline V gene (reference sequence), are GTSNPN and SVGIG. To note about this clone: The clone's antigen remains unknown. The input lacks base qualities; no much larger clone sits a single base away.

Study-wide conclusions, independent of this receptor: It was noted by the authors that total T cell responses may have been underestimated by the TCR breadth and depth analyses. After vaccination, substantial breadth of spike-specific CD8+ and CD4+ T cell responses was reported. Non-spike TCR breadth was comparable between vaccine and placebo recipients, consistent with the vaccine containing only spike. The study lacked the statistical power to compare responses across vaccine doses or regimens. Spike-specific TCR breadth was higher in Ad26.COV2.S recipients than in placebo recipients (P = 0.0014).

The treatment or condition label on this specimen signifies: some 20 received Ad26.COV2.S at low or high dose, single or two shots; 5 received placebo; per-sample allocation not given. For vaccine and placebo recipients, the sequenced repertoires came from samples collected on day 63 after the first injection. Between 29 July and 7 August 2020, Cohort 1b enrolled about two dozen adults aged 18-55 years at one site in Boston, USA. Ad26.COV2.S consisted of a replication-incompetent adenovirus type 26 vector by which a prefusion-stabilized SARS-CoV-2 spike protein from the original Wuhan strain was expressed.

The rearranged chain carries TRBV30 and TRBJ1-2; 10 central bases correspond to TRBD1. The source is a person between 18 and 60 years old who received the Ad26.COV2.S COVID-19 vaccine or a placebo. The sample consisted of peripheral blood, taken in a trial of Ad26.COV2.S vaccine versus placebo. The CDR3 region: CAFPKGGQGMVGYTF. The DNA reads as follows: TGTGCCTTCCCGAAAGGGGGACAGGGGATGGTTGGCTACACCTTC.